This T cell receptor (beta chain) was identified during a study of blood T cell repertoires in COVID-19. Study details: Samples of COVID-19 (acute and convalescent) were obtained from the United States, Italy and Spain. PBMCs, B-cell-depleted T cells, or T cells provided the cDNA or gDNA that made up the material.

CDR3 length equals 16 residues. V was pared by 4 bases and J by 1 base, with 5 bases of the junction left unmatched. Germline V gene data show CDR1 as SGDLS and CDR2 as YYNGEE. Per the original methods: Estimated nucleated cell counts came from reference gene primer amplification. Some clones are missing from TCRdb's copy, which holds only in-frame ones; the method was immunoSEQ multiplex PCR. From that table come the V and J calls and clone size; the DNA was used to work out D and trimming. Among 100,000 to 150,000 clones, around 81% were seen once, and the ten largest hold 12%. Material for sequencing was peripheral blood. This rearrangement joins TRBV9 to TRBJ1-6, with TRBD1 identical over 7 bases. This TCR derives from a man in his 60s with acute or convalescent COVID-19. This CDR3 reads CASSITGDSYNSPLHF. The CDR3 coding sequence is TGTGCCAGCAGCATTACAGGGGATTCCTATAATTCACCCCTCCACTTT.